The TCR beta chain described here comes from a study of cytomegalovirus exposure and HLA in healthy donors (dated by TCRdb to 2016 to 2017). For the study in its entirety: An earlier analysis of 587 of the donors reported approximately 300 Gb of sequence data and 120 million or so unique TCR beta sequences from 150 million to 200 million T cells. Roughly 290 gigabases of sequencing data and 70 million to 95 million unique TCR sequences made up an early release that covered under 750 HLA-typed donors. Of the roughly 420 genotyped donors, less than 85% were placed in the genetic ancestry cluster associated with self-reported Caucasian donors. The study was designed to test whether signatures of past pathogen exposure could be identified by cataloging public T cell receptors. Using immunosequencing, the study profiled T cell repertoires from around 670 subjects and related those repertoires to cytomegalovirus serostatus. Along with the roughly 710-subject first cohort, a separate validation cohort of over a hundred different subjects was used. To predict cytomegalovirus infection status, the study combined high-throughput TCR immunosequencing, statistical association of individual TCRs with disease status, and machine learning. A later analysis re-analyzed previously published TCR beta repertoires from about 730 donors and added high-resolution HLA genotyping to study TCR occurrence patterns. Rather than drawing on any new phenotypic data, the later analysis identified candidate immune exposures from TCR beta sequences and the way those sequences occurred across donors. An earlier analysis of approximately 640 of the donors applied high-throughput TCR beta sequencing to assess whether each TCR beta V gene segment acted as functional or pseudogenic. Donor age, sex, ethnicity and CMV serostatus were compiled alongside the repertoire data. In a later genetic analysis, genome-wide SNP genotypes for about 65% of the roughly 700 donors were used, and that subset was treated as a discovery cohort. All discovery cohort repertoires had been generated on a single sequencing platform. Both class I and class II loci were covered by HLA typing, at four-digit resolution. The number of donors typed differed by locus, with 629-630 for A, B, C, DRB1 and DQB1, roughly 520 for DQA1, approximately 570 for DPA1, and some 470 for DPB1. A handful of DR-DQ haplotypes were handled as single units for association and clustering because linkage in the cohort was strong. On average, roughly 240,000 unique TCR beta nucleotide sequences were sequenced per donor among several hundred genotyped donors of the cohort, with around 19% of those sequences being non-productive. Broad study findings and their caveats: The cohort was sequenced for TCR beta chains only, and without alpha or paired-chain data the features that could be detected were limited. The presence/absence analyses assumed that sequencing depth was roughly uniform across donors, and that assumption may not be true. A later genetic analysis associated a missense DCLRE1C variant with V-gene and J-gene trimming of TCR beta chains, and an independent cohort replicated the association. A cluster of highly shared sequence variants was judged likely to represent a technical artifact of the sequencing pipeline. The classifier was reported to diagnose cytomegalovirus status with high specificity and sensitivity in both the original cohort and the validation cohort. When HLA alleles, especially DR and DQ, strongly co-occurred, attributing TCR associations to individual alleles was difficult. In an earlier analysis of about 540 of the donors, most TCR beta V segments were observed in productive rearrangements about 87% or about 30% of the time, broadly matching IMGT annotations. Some IMGT-functional V segments, including TRBV6-2 and TRBV6-3, could not be distinguished by the 87-base-pair reads and were therefore excluded. A further reported finding was that TCR beta sequences accurately predicted the HLA-A and HLA-B alleles for most subjects in the first cohort. A later genetic analysis reported fewer N-insertions in productive TCRs among donors in an Asian-associated ancestry cluster than the approximately 670-donor mean. The study gave a list of under 200 TCR beta chains associated with cytomegalovirus. CMV serostatus was the only immune exposure information available for the cohort. Because HLA typing was unavailable for some donors at each locus, only the typed subset was used in association tests. Specific HLA alleles were associated with over 15,000 TCR beta sequences at a false discovery rate of 0.05 in a later analysis. Because counts were too low, about 17 rarely observed V segments, including chromosome 9 orphons, were excluded from the earlier analysis of some 540 of the donors. A later analysis reported that several top co-occurrence clusters appeared linked to parvovirus B19, influenza, CMV and Epstein-Barr virus. A later analysis found that HLA-associated TCR beta chains were more clonally expanded and had lower generation probabilities than equally common non-associated chains. Most CMV-associated TCR beta chains appeared to be HLA-restricted in a later analysis, and the HLA associations seemed to be driven largely by CMV exposure. Linkage disequilibrium might explain the correlated functional status among segregating V segments, but an unknown experimental factor could not be ruled out. Most TCR sequences were seen in very few donors, while some public TCRs were found in many individuals. The authors suggested that the approach could potentially be extended to other disease states and immunological phenotypes. A later analysis found that TCR association rates varied across HLA loci, with DRB1 alleles showing the most associated TCRs and HLA-C alleles the fewest. Three of the identified cytomegalovirus-associated TCR beta chains were confirmed in vitro to be specific for cytomegalovirus antigens.

The library was produced with the immunoSEQ multiplex PCR assay. The multiplex PCR relied on a mix of 60 forward primers for TCR Vbeta segments and 13 reverse primers for TCR Jbeta segments. A multiplex PCR assay on genomic DNA amplified the CDR3 region of rearranged TCR beta genes. On the Illumina HiSeq System, the amplified TCR beta libraries were sequenced as 87-base-pair reads. The original pipeline was this. Across the 670 or so repertoires, a later analysis counted around 80 million unique TCR beta chains, 9.5 million to 13 million of which were shared by at least two donors. A nearest-neighbor algorithm error-corrected the raw reads and collapsed the reads into unique sequences, merging closely related sequences to remove PCR and sequencing errors. To assign V, D and J gene segments, CDR3 sequences were aligned to IMGT reference sequences. Each retained sequence needed at least a six-nucleotide match to both a V gene segment and a J gene segment. A rearrangement counted as productive if the CDR3 had no stop codons and remained in frame with V and J, and every other rearrangement counted as non-productive. Following IMGT convention, CDR3 was defined as the stretch from the second conserved V-encoded cysteine up to the conserved J-encoded phenylalanine. Sequences without an unambiguous match to a single V gene segment were excluded from the earlier analysis of about 600 of the donors. An earlier analysis of several hundred of the donors called V segments functional above 56.7% productive rearrangements and segregating when the between-donor standard deviation exceeded 5%. A statistical classification framework was built to diagnose cytomegalovirus status from the catalog of TCR beta chain sequences. V and J gene assignment, in a later analysis, came from comparing TCR nucleotide sequences with IMGT/GENE-DB human TR gene sequences. In a later analysis, CDR3 sequences and most-parsimonious VDJ recombination scenarios were assigned using the TCRdist pipeline. A later analysis defined each TCR beta chain by its CDR3 amino acid sequence plus V-gene family, and excluded reads lacking a unique V-gene family. To address suspected cross-contamination and a sequencing artifact, a later analysis removed 592 highly shared, low-generation-probability nucleotide sequences. In a later analysis, a clonal expansion index for each public chain was calculated from normalized within-repertoire ranks of inferred template counts. A later analysis computed generation probabilities with a VDJ recombination model fitted to out-of-frame rearrangements, and checked the results against IGoR. In a later analysis, TCR-TCR, TCR-HLA and TCR-CMV co-occurrence was scored with hypergeometric tests, and a repertoire-size bias correction was applied to TCR pairs. False discovery rates were estimated in a later analysis by permuting HLA or CMV assignments 20 times. In a later analysis, co-occurring TCRs were grouped using DBSCAN, with TCRdist sequence similarity added in when clustering inside HLA-allele-positive subsets. Repertoires with fewer than 30,000 or more than 120,000 public chains, plus five repertoires with anomalous nucleotide sharing, were excluded from co-occurrence clustering. The table was pulled from immuneACCESS by TCRdb, which kept in-frame rearrangements only. Such tables lose some clones; where checked, under half of the loss comes from unresolved V genes, and the rest has no known cause. V and J calls plus clone size are reproduced from that table; the DNA served to infer D and trimming. In all, the sample holds roughly 200,000 clones, and roughly four fifths of those were seen once. The leading ten clones occupy around 1.9% of the sample.

The cohort consisted of 666 healthy bone marrow donors. At the time of sampling, every cohort member was nominally healthy, though immune exposures that went unrecorded were likely present. The donor tested CMV seronegative and was one of the 352 seronegative cohort members. Each donor provided a peripheral blood sample, and peripheral blood mononuclear cells were used for TCR beta sequencing. The Qiagen DNeasy Blood Extraction Kit was used to extract genomic DNA from the blood cell samples. The CDR3 has 15 amino acids, counting the end cysteine and phenylalanine. Just the 45-base CDR3 DNA is kept, in frame starting at base 1. With respect to this clone: The antigen it recognizes is unknown. Nothing much larger sits one base from this clone, and base qualities are not available.

Recombination joined TRBV21-1 with TRBJ2-7; the table's TRBD1 call for D was not verified on the DNA. TRBV21-1 is a pseudogene locus. The receptor was isolated from a man aged 25 to 40 in good health and CMV-seronegative. Input material: PBMCs. The CDR3 reads CASSSGQACSYEQYF. Here is the DNA: TGTGCCAGCAGCAGCGGACAGGCATGCTCCTACGAGCAGTACTTC.